This T cell receptor beta chain was recorded in a study of OX40 agonist ivuxolimab in advanced cancers. Generated by immunoSEQ multiplex PCR, the TCRdb table keeps only in-frame clones and is missing some. Among around 92,000 clones listed, roughly 80% were seen once. The CDR3 consists of 17 residues. Trimming removed 0 bases at V and 5 bases at J, with 18 bases between. Germline CDR1 and CDR2: SGDLS and YYNGEE. This TCR was sampled from an adult with an advanced solid tumor such as melanoma, head and neck, liver or kidney cancer. This rearrangement joins TRBV9 to TRBJ2-1, with D maybe TRBD2 (8 bases). Material: CD4+ or CD8+ T cells sorted from blood, obtained in a trial of the OX40 agonist ivuxolimab. CDR3 bases: TGTGCCAGCAGCGTAGAAGGCGGCGGGGGGACAGACAATGAGCAGTTCTTC. Translating it yields CASSVEGGGGTDNEQFF.